One sample yielded the 10 T cell receptor beta chains listed below, sequenced in a study of CD8 T cells in Susac syndrome. Reverse transcription of about 0.5 to 1 ug RNA used random hexamers. TCRdb passed the immunoSEQ multiplex PCR reads through MiXCR, listing each CDR3 protein once. This sample has about 240,000 distinct CDR3 sequences; around 96% occur once, and the top ten carry roughly 0.1%. The sample comprised CD4+ T cells from PBMCs. The receptors were sampled from a human donor with Susac syndrome.

The chain uses TRBV20-1 and TRBJ1-2; D remains unclear. The V end lost 3 bases, the J end lost 2 bases, and 13 bases lay between the germline ends. The CDR3 spans 14 residues. CDR1 is DFQATT and CDR2 is SNEGSKA in the germline V gene (reference sequence). The CDR3 DNA sequence: TGCAGTGCTAGGAGAATTGGCCTCAACTATGGCTACACCTTC. This sequence encodes CSARRIGLNYGYTF.

This clonotype came up once. The chain is built from TRBV24-1 and TRBJ2-1; TRBD2 aligns across 11 bases. The V gene's germline CDR1 is KGHDR and CDR2 SFDVKD. The J segment lost 10 bases and the V segment lost 4 bases, leaving 5 bases of the junction unmatched. CDR3 length: 14 residues. The CDR3 loop is CATSETSGNHEQFF. DNA for the CDR3: TGTGCCACCAGTGAGACTAGCGGGAATCACGAGCAGTTCTTC.

The J gene is TRBJ2-1, the V gene TRBV30; 7 positions agree with TRBD1. Germline V gene data show CDR1 as GTSNPN and CDR2 as SVGIG (reference sequence). V gave up 4 bases and J gave up 7 bases; unmatched junction bases: 13. CDR3 length: 15 amino acids. CDR3 in DNA: TGTGCCTGGATCACACCAAGAGGGGGCCTGAATGAGCAGTTCTTC. Translation: CAWITPRGGLNEQFF.

This chain connects TRBV14 to TRBJ2-4; TRBD2 might be the D (5 bases). The CDR3 covers 15 residues. The V end was cut by 1 base, the J end by 2 bases, with 9 bases between. Germline V lookup: CDR1 SGHDN, CDR2 FVKESK. CDR3 sequence (DNA): TGTGCCAGCAGCCAAGCTCGGGGTACCAAAAACATTCAGTACTTC. This translates into CASSQARGTKNIQYF.

V gene TRBV7-2 combines with J gene TRBJ2-2; D uncertain. Germline CDR1 SGHTA, CDR2 FQGNSA. The V and J ends lost 5 bases and 3 bases respectively, with 7 bases between them. The CDR3 loop spans 13 amino acids. CDR3 bases: TGTGCCAGCAGCCGAACCCACACCGGGGAGCTGTTTTTT. Translated: CASSRTHTGELFF.

The V gene is TRBV7-9, the J gene TRBJ2-5; possible D gene TRBD2, 6 bases. V dropped 10 bases and J dropped 0 bases, with 12 bases sitting between them. Germline loops: CDR1 SEHNR, CDR2 FQNEAQ (reference sequence). This CDR3 contains 13 residues. The CDR3 loop is CATLRGYQETQYF. CDR3 coding DNA: TGTGCCACCCTTCGGGGGTACCAAGAGACCCAGTACTTC.

The chain carries TRBV5-4 and TRBJ2-5; D gene ambiguous. Germline CDR1 and CDR2: SGHNT and YYREEE (reference sequence). This CDR3 is built from 15 residues. The ends were cut back, 2 bases at V and 1 base at J, with 12 bases in the middle. The DNA for the CDR3 is TGTGCCAGCAGCTTAAGTCGGCCAACCCAAGAGACCCAGTACTTC. Protein: CASSLSRPTQETQYF. Combining the CDR3 with reference TRBV5-4 and TRBJ2-5 gives the whole variable domain ETGVTQSPTHLIKTRGQQVTLRCSSQSGHNTVSWYQQALGQGPQFIFQYYREEENGRGNFPPRFSGLQFPNYSSELNVNALELDDSALYLCASSLSRPTQETQYFGPGTRLLVL.

V and J are TRBV6-6 and TRBJ2-2, with 8 positions matching TRBD2. The V gene end was trimmed by 11 bases and the J gene end by 0 bases; junction bases not matched to a gene: 2. CDR1 MNHNY and CDR2 SVGAGI come from the germline V gene (reference sequence). The CDR3 spans 13 residues. The CDR3 bases are TGTGCCGGCGGGGGGTCGAACACCGGGGAGCTGTTTTTT. Translated: CAGGGSNTGELFF.

The chain joins TRBV4-1 to TRBJ2-5; TRBD1 aligns across 9 bases. This CDR3 comprises 16 residues. The V and J ends lost 2 bases and 4 bases, in that order; junction bases with no gene match: 8. CDR1 is MGHRA, CDR2 YSYEKL, per germline. CDR3 loop: CASSQRQQGAGETQYF. In nucleotides, the CDR3 is TGCGCCAGCAGCCAAAGGCAACAGGGGGCCGGAGAGACCCAGTACTTC.

This chain joins TRBV2 and TRBJ2-3; 12 positions match TRBD2. The CDR3 length is 17 residues. Trimming at V came to 1 base and at J to 5 bases, leaving 7 bases not matched to a gene. The germline gives CDR1 SNHLY, CDR2 FYNNEI. CDR3 residues: CASSEVLLAGGGDTQYF. The DNA of the CDR3 is TGTGCCAGCAGTGAAGTGCTACTAGCGGGAGGTGGAGATACGCAGTATTTT.